This T cell receptor (beta chain) was captured by sequencing in a study of blood T cells in healthy people across ages. A second PCR of 7 to 11 cycles used a sample-barcoded 5' primer and a J-beta primer mix. Each cDNA molecule, via a template-switch adaptor with 12 random nucleotides, was tagged. CDR3-containing paired-end reads numbering at least 2.5 million came from each sample. One entry per CDR3 protein results from TCRdb running MiXCR on the 5' RACE reads. The sample includes under 2 million distinct CDR3 sequences, about 32% of them seen just once. This clonotype was found a few times. The germline V gene has CDR1 SNHLY and CDR2 FYNNEI. Unmatched junction bases numbered 7, after V lost 8 bases and J lost 6 bases. This CDR3 comprises 13 residues.

The chain has TRBV2 and TRBJ1-2, with TRBD1 matching over 9 bases. This sequence originates from a woman between 25 and 40 years old in good health. The sequenced sample was blood. The CDR3 loop is CASRVDRGNGYTF. The CDR3 nucleotides are TGTGCCAGCCGCGTGGACAGGGGCAATGGCTACACCTTC. Together with reference TRBV2 and TRBJ1-2, the CDR3 gives the full variable domain: EPEVTQTPSHQVTQMGQEVILRCVPISNHLYFYWYRQILGQKVEFLVSFYNNEISEKSEIFDDQFSVERPDGSNFTLKIRSTKLEDSAMYFCASRVDRGNGYTFGSGTRLTVV.